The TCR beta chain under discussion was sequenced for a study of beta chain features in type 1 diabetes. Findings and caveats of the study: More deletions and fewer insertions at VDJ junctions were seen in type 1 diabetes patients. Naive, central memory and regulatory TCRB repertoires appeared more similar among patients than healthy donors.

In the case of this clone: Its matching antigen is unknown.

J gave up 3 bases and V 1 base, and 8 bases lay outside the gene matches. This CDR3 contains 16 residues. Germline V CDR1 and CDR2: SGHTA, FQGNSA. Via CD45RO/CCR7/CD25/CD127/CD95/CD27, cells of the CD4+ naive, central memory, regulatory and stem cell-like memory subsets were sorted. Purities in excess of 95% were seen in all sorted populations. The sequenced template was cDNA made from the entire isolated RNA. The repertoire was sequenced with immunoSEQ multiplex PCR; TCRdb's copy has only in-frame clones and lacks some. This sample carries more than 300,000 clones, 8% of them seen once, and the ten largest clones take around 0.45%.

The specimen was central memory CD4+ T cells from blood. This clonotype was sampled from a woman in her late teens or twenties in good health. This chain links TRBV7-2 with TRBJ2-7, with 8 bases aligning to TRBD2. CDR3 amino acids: CASSLVGGGSLYEQYF. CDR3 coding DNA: TGTGCCAGCAGCTTAGTTGGCGGGGGGAGTCTCTACGAGCAGTACTTC.